This T cell receptor (beta chain) was sequenced during a study of blood T cell repertoires in COVID-19. Study summary: From the United States, Italy and Spain came samples of acute and convalescent COVID-19. T cells, B-cell-depleted T cells, or PBMCs supplied cDNA or gDNA.

V was trimmed by 2 bases and J by 1 base, leaving 14 bases between them. The germline V gene encodes CDR1 SGHKS and CDR2 YYEKEE (reference sequence). CDR3 length: 16 residues. One Seattle source followed patients from active infection through their disease course. In the authors' methods: The assay estimated nucleated cells by amplifying reference gene primers. Assay used: immunoSEQ multiplex PCR; TCRdb lists only in-frame clones, some missing. Clone size and V and J calls were adopted from that table, with D and trimming inferred from the DNA. The sample shows 220,000 or so clones, 82% of them seen only once.

This receptor was identified in a woman over 75 with COVID-19, enrolled during active disease. The chain is built from TRBV5-5 and TRBJ2-3, with D perhaps TRBD1 (5 bases). Sequencing was done on a sample of peripheral blood. The chain's CDR3 is CASSFSLLGGTDTQYF. The DNA of the CDR3 is TGTGCCAGCAGCTTTTCACTTCTAGGGGGCACAGATACGCAGTATTTT.